This T cell receptor beta chain was found in a study of blood T cell repertoires in COVID-19. In the authors' methods: From reference gene primer amplification, estimates of nucleated cell counts were derived. The table came from immunoSEQ multiplex PCR; TCRdb's copy has only in-frame clones and leaves some out. That table is the source of V, J and clone size, and D and trimming were worked out from the DNA. The sample contains about 150,000 clones, less than 90% of which appear only once. V shed 3 bases and J shed 8 bases, with 7 bases lying between them. This CDR3 is built from 11 residues. The receptor's source is a woman in her seventies with acute or convalescent COVID-19. This rearrangement joins TRBV12-3 or TRBV12-4 to TRBJ1-2; no firm D call. Sequenced input: peripheral blood. The DNA of the CDR3 is TGTGCCAGCAGTTTTATGTCGGGCTACACCTTC. It codes for CASSFMSGYTF.